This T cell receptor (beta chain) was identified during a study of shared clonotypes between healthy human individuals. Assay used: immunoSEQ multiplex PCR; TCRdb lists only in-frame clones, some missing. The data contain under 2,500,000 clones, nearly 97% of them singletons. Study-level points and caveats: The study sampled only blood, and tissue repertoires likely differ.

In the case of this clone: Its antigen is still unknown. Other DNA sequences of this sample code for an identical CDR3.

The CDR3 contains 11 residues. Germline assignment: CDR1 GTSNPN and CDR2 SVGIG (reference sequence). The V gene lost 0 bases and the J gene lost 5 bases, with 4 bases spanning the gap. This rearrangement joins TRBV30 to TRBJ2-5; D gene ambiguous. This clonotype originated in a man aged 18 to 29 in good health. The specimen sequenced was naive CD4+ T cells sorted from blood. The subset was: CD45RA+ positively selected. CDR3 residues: CAWSVEETQYF. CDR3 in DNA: TGTGCCTGGAGTGTAGAGGAGACCCAGTACTTC.